This section outlines one T cell receptor beta chain sequence together with its context. Its cognate antigen is unknown. The ends lost 5 bases at V and 4 bases at J; junction bases unmatched: 9. Germline assignment: CDR1 MDHEN and CDR2 SYDVKM. The CDR3 runs to 15 residues. Healthy and HIV-negative, the adult donors had no recent acute infections or vaccinations. From CD4+ cells came CD45RA+ naive and CD45RA-negative memory subsets. This sample is drawn from a study of shared clonotypes between healthy human individuals. Broader study findings: Naive subsets typically showed greater estimated richness than memory subsets. What limited the represented genetic and exposure-history diversity was the small number of donors.

Sequencing used immunoSEQ multiplex PCR; TCRdb keeps in-frame clones, though not all of them. The table shows about 510,000 clones, with almost 97% occurring only once. The chain employs TRBV28 and TRBJ1-1, with TRBD1 matching 8 bases. The receptor was derived from a woman aged 30 to 39 in good health. Source material: naive CD4+ T cells sorted from blood. Stated subset: CD45RA+ positively selected. The chain's CDR3 is CASSLLQGGSTEAFF. As DNA, the CDR3 is TGTGCCAGCAGTCTCCTACAGGGGGGTTCCACTGAAGCTTTCTTT.